Below are 26 T cell receptor beta chains sequenced from a single sample in a study of early T cells in non-severe SARS-CoV-2 infection. From the 5' RACE reads, TCRdb called clonotypes with MiXCR, one entry per CDR3 protein. The repertoire includes 95,000 to 110,000 distinct CDR3 sequences, more than 9.5% of them detected once, and 6.5% to 8% sits in the top ten. Sequenced material: whole blood. The receptors come from an adult who was a healthcare worker with PCR-confirmed SARS-CoV-2 infection or an uninfected control (not recorded which).

This clonotype was recorded a few times. V usage is TRBV28 and J usage is TRBJ2-2, with unresolved D. The CDR3 has 12 residues. V lost 7 bases and J 4 bases, leaving 7 bases between the germline ends. CDR1 is MDHEN, CDR2 SYDVKM, per germline. CDR3 DNA: TGTGCCAGCACGGTGGGCACCGGGGAGCTGTTTTTT. This sequence encodes CASTVGTGELFF.

The chain combines TRBV5-1 with TRBJ2-7, with a possible D match to TRBD1 (6 bases). The CDR3 is 12 amino acids. Germline-derived CDR1 and CDR2 are SGHRS and YFSETQ. Trimming left V 5 bases short and J 6 bases short, with 12 bases between. The CDR3 reads CASSNQGSEQYF. The CDR3 coding sequence is TGCGCCAGCAGTAACCAGGGGAGCGAGCAGTACTTC.

The chain couples TRBV4-1 to TRBJ2-7, with 7 bases identical to TRBD2. This CDR3 spans 16 amino acids. Germline CDR1 MGHRA, CDR2 YSYEKL. Trimming took 0 bases from V and 4 from J; bases not matched to a gene: 9. CDR3: CASSQEPRDYGYEQYF. CDR3 DNA sequence: TGCGCCAGCAGCCAAGAGCCCCGGGACTACGGATACGAGCAGTACTTC.

The V gene is TRBV4-2, the J gene TRBJ2-7; 9 positions match TRBD1. Unmatched junction bases numbered 5, after V lost 5 bases and J lost 3 bases. The germline CDR1 and CDR2 sequences are LGHNA and YNFKEQ. This CDR3 contains 14 residues. The CDR3 DNA is TGTGCCAGCAGCGCGGGACAGGGTGACTACGAGCAGTACTTC. Amino acid sequence: CASSAGQGDYEQYF.

This clonotype showed up many times. The chain employs TRBV6-6 and TRBJ2-3; 11 bases agree with TRBD2. The CDR3 is 16 amino acids. Germline V gene lookup returns CDR1 MNHNY and CDR2 SVGAGI (reference sequence). After removal of 0 bases from V and 7 bases from J, the junction contained 6 bases not matched to a gene. CDR3 DNA sequence: TGTGCCAGCAGTTACTCCCCACTAGCGGGAGCAAATACGCAGTATTTT. Residues: CASSYSPLAGANTQYF.

This clonotype has only a few counts. This rearrangement joins TRBV5-5 to TRBJ1-5; D call uncertain. V was clipped by 0 bases and J by 7 bases, with 17 bases between them. Looked up from germline, CDR1 is SGHKS and CDR2 is YYEKEE (reference sequence). The CDR3 extends over 16 amino acids. CDR3 loop: CASSLGLTHRPQPQHF. For the CDR3, the DNA is TGTGCCAGCAGCTTGGGCCTGACTCACCGGCCCCAGCCCCAGCATTTT.

This clonotype was found many times. The CDR3 loop reads CASSLGTNNEQFF. The CDR3 DNA sequence: TGTGCCAGCAGCTTAGGCACGAACAATGAGCAGTTCTTC. The V gene is TRBV7-6, the J gene TRBJ2-1; D is unresolved. The CDR3 length is 13 residues. CDR1 and CDR2 (germline): SGHVS, FNYEAQ. Trimming removed 1 base from V and 5 bases from J, with 6 bases in between.

This clonotype was found a few times. The chain employs TRBV7-8 and TRBJ2-5; D gene uncertain. The CDR3 runs to 18 residues. Trimming removed 0 bases from V and 0 bases from J, with 17 bases in between. Per germline, CDR1 SGHVS and CDR2 FQNEAQ. The CDR3 spells CASSLALSGLSYQETQYF. CDR3 DNA sequence: TGTGCCAGCAGCTTAGCCCTCTCGGGCCTCTCGTACCAAGAGACCCAGTACTTC.

The V call is TRBV4-3, the J call TRBJ2-3; possible D gene TRBD2, 6 bases. Germline loops: CDR1 LGHNA, CDR2 YSLEER. V was trimmed by 1 base and J by 4 bases, leaving 12 bases between them. The CDR3 runs 15 residues. CDR3 sequence: CASSQAGRGSDTQYF. The CDR3 region has the DNA TGCGCCAGCAGCCAAGCCGGGAGAGGGTCAGATACGCAGTATTTT.

This clonotype has ten or more counts. This chain links TRBV20-1 with TRBJ2-1, with a weak D call TRBD2 (6 bases). The germline V gene has CDR1 DFQATT and CDR2 SNEGSKA (reference sequence). This CDR3 region has 11 residues. Deletions cut 5 bases from V and 12 bases from J, with 14 bases between. The CDR3 sequence is CSAWDSPRQFF. Here the CDR3 DNA reads TGCAGTGCTTGGGACTCGCCAAGGCAGTTCTTC.

This clonotype was observed a handful of times. This chain links TRBV6-5 with TRBJ2-1, with a possible D match to TRBD2 (6 bases). The germline V gene encodes CDR1 MNHEY and CDR2 SVGAGI. The CDR3 loop spans 15 amino acids. Trimming took 6 bases from V and 4 from J, leaving 16 bases between them. In DNA form, the CDR3 reads TGTGCCAGCAGGTTAACGGGACTTTTTTACAATGAGCAGTTCTTC. Residues: CASRLTGLFYNEQFF.

This clonotype appeared a few times. The chain carries TRBV3-1 and TRBJ2-5; D is ambiguous. V was trimmed by 0 bases and J by 3 bases, leaving 8 bases between them. Germline V gene sequence: CDR1 LGHDT, CDR2 YNNKEL (reference sequence). The CDR3 is 14 amino acids. CDR3 coding DNA: TGTGCCAGCAGCCAAGATCTTCGGGAAGAGACCCAGTACTTC. Translating gives CASSQDLREETQYF.

This clonotype was recorded a few times. Germline is not matched at one junction end, which may reflect a read error. The rearrangement uses TRBV7-2 and TRBJ2-3, with 7 bases that match TRBD2. In germline, CDR1 is SGHTA, CDR2 FQGNSA. This CDR3 has 15 residues. The CDR3 region has the DNA TGTGCCAGCAGCTTAGCGAGCGGGGCCACATATACGCAGTATTTT. This codes for CASSLASGATYTQYF. Based on the CDR3 plus reference TRBV7-2 and TRBJ2-3, the full variable domain is GAGVSQSPSNKVTEKGKDVELRCDPISGHTALYWYRQSLGQGLEFLIYFQGNSAPDKSGLPSDRFSAERTGGSVSTLTIQRTQQEDSAVYLCASSLASGATYTQYFGPGTRLTVL.

The chain employs TRBV18 and TRBJ2-1; tentatively, D is TRBD1 (6 bases). There are 14 residues in the CDR3. The ends were cut back, 3 bases at V and 4 bases at J, with 10 bases in the middle. Germline CDR1 is KGHSH and CDR2 is LQKENI. CDR3 amino acids: CASSPPDRYNEQFF. The DNA for the CDR3 is TGTGCCAGCTCACCCCCAGACAGGTACAATGAGCAGTTCTTC.

Many counts were recorded for this clonotype. The rearrangement uses TRBV6-5 and TRBJ2-7; tentative D call: TRBD2 (6 bases). Trimming left V 2 bases short and J 5 bases short, with 16 bases between. The CDR3 contains 15 residues. Germline V gene lookup returns CDR1 MNHEY and CDR2 SVGAGI. CDR3 sequence reads: CASSYEAGRNDEQYF. CDR3 DNA: TGTGCCAGCAGTTACGAGGCGGGGAGGAATGACGAGCAGTACTTC.

This rearrangement joins TRBV5-1 to TRBJ2-1; no clear D. Germline CDR1 SGHRS, CDR2 YFSETQ. Trimming took off 4 bases at V and 7 bases at J, with 12 bases between the two ends. The CDR3 runs to 13 residues. The DNA of the CDR3 is TGCGCCAGCAGCCCCCTGACCCTAAATGAGCAGTTCTTC. Translating gives CASSPLTLNEQFF.

This clonotype was counted at least ten times. The rearrangement uses TRBV19 and TRBJ1-5; 7 nucleotides match TRBD1. With 11 bases clipped from V and 6 bases from J, the junction kept 10 bases outside the gene matches. The CDR3 spans 13 residues. Germline assignment: CDR1 LNHDA and CDR2 SQIVND (reference sequence). CDR3 nucleotides: TGTGCCGGAGGATCAGGGGGGACTCAGCCCCAGCATTTT. Its protein product is CAGGSGGTQPQHF.

This rearrangement joins TRBV5-6 to TRBJ1-5; possible D gene TRBD1, 6 bases. V gave up 4 bases and J gave up 6 bases, with 11 bases separating them. CDR1 and CDR2 (germline): SGHDT, YYEEEE. CDR3 length equals 13 residues. CDR3 amino acids: CASSPTGTQPQHF. CDR3 in DNA: TGTGCCAGCAGCCCCACAGGGACTCAGCCCCAGCATTTT. Filled out from reference TRBV5-6 and TRBJ1-5, the complete variable domain reads DAGVTQSPTHLIKTRGQQVTLRCSPKSGHDTVSWYQQALGQGPQFIFQYYEEEERQRGNFPDRFSGHQFPNYSSELNVNALLLGDSALYLCASSPTGTQPQHFGDGTRLSIL.

The CDR3 sequence is CASSQGQANGYTF. The DNA for the CDR3 is TGTGCCAGCTCACAGGGACAAGCTAATGGCTACACCTTC. The chain combines TRBV18 with TRBJ1-2; D possibly corresponds to TRBD1 (6 bases). The CDR3 totals 13 residues. Germline loops: CDR1 KGHSH, CDR2 LQKENI. The V gene lost 4 bases and the J gene lost 6 bases, with 12 bases spanning the gap.

The sample holds many counts of this clonotype. The chain couples TRBV7-7 to TRBJ2-2; D unresolved. Between the trimmed V and J ends, which lost 2 bases and 4 bases, there was a span of 5 bases. Germline CDR1 reads SSHAT; CDR2 reads FNYEAQ (reference sequence). The length of the CDR3 is 13 residues. The CDR3 DNA is TGTGCCAGCAGCTTAAGGGCCACCGGGGAGCTGTTTTTT. Translation gives CASSLRATGELFF.

V and J are TRBV28 and TRBJ1-2; D remains unclear. The germline V gene has CDR1 MDHEN and CDR2 SYDVKM. V was pared by 5 bases and J by 6 bases, with 7 bases between. The CDR3 is 11 amino acids. The CDR3 sequence: CASSLHDGYTF. The CDR3 bases are TGTGCCAGCAGTCTCCATGATGGCTACACCTTC.

Many counts were recorded for this clonotype. The V gene is TRBV5-1, the J gene TRBJ2-2; TRBD1 is a possible D gene (6 bases). The germline V and J ends were trimmed by 4 bases and 6 bases, with 19 bases remaining between them. Germline V gives CDR1 SGHRS, CDR2 YFSETQ. This CDR3 spans 16 amino acids. The CDR3 loop is CASSRRGQDKPGELFF. CDR3 nucleotide sequence: TGCGCCAGCAGCCGCCGGGGACAAGATAAACCCGGGGAGCTGTTTTTT.

This clonotype occurred many times. The chain is built from TRBV10-3 and TRBJ2-6; weak D call: TRBD1 (6 bases). V lost 3 bases, J lost 3 bases, and 12 bases lay in between. Germline V gene lookup returns CDR1 ENHRY and CDR2 SYGVKD. This CDR3 is built from 16 residues. CDR3 in DNA: TGTGCCATCAGTGATCACAGGGTGGATGGGGCCAACGTCCTGACTTTC. Residues: CAISDHRVDGANVLTF.

This clonotype was detected a few times. The chain has TRBV5-1 and TRBJ2-7; 7 bases align to TRBD1. J was trimmed by 5 bases and V by 4 bases; bases with no gene match: 3. This CDR3 comprises 12 residues. Germline V gene lookup returns CDR1 SGHRS and CDR2 YFSETQ. The CDR3 DNA sequence: TGCGCCAGCAGCCCGACAGGGAACGAGCAGTACTTC. Amino acid sequence: CASSPTGNEQYF.

There are many counts of this clonotype. The genes are TRBV7-2 and TRBJ2-7; D remains unclear. The germline V and J ends were trimmed by 4 bases and 2 bases, with 9 bases remaining between them. The CDR3 is made up of 13 amino acids. Germline loops: CDR1 SGHTA, CDR2 FQGNSA. CDR3: CASSSGPPYEQYF. Written as DNA, the CDR3 is TGTGCCAGCAGCTCGGGCCCCCCCTACGAGCAGTACTTC.

In this sample, this clonotype turned up many times. The genes are TRBV20-1 and TRBJ2-7; no firm D call. Between the trimmed V and J ends, which lost 6 bases and 2 bases, there was a span of 11 bases. Per germline, CDR1 DFQATT and CDR2 SNEGSKA (reference sequence). The CDR3 has 12 amino acids. Written as DNA, the CDR3 is TGCAGTGCAAACCGAGATCCCTACGAGCAGTACTTC. Translating gives CSANRDPYEQYF.